These T cell receptor beta chains were read from a single sample in a study of T cell repertoires in cytomegalovirus infection. TCRdb independently ran MiXCR on the reads; one entry per CDR3 protein. The sample comprises approximately 750,000 distinct CDR3 sequences, roughly a third of which are singletons, and under 3.5% rests with the top ten. The sequencing input was PBMCs. These receptors were collected from a human donor in good health (CMV status not recorded). Some clones in this sample may be carry-over from other donors' samples. The CDR3 runs from the conserved cysteine through the conserved F or W. D genes are given only for firm matches. Expanded clones get a size class; other rows say once, few or many, or leave the size out.

>TRBD1|.|TRBJ2-1|TRBV6-1
TGTGCCAGCAGTGAAGCGACAGGGTCTAATGAGCAGTTCTTC
CASSEATGSNEQFF
>.|many|TRBJ1-2|TRBV7-2
TGTGCCAGCAGCTTAGTAACTAACTATGGCTACACCTTC
CASSLVTNYGYTF
>.|.|TRBJ1-1|TRBV5-6
TGTGCCAGCAGCTTTAATCCCATGACAATGAACACTGAAGCTTTCTTT
CASSFNPMTMNTEAFF
>.|few|TRBJ1-4|TRBV15
TGTGCCACCAGCAGAGATGAGGGCGGCCGTAATGAAAAACTGTTTTTT
CATSRDEGGRNEKLFF
>.|.|TRBJ1-5|TRBV19
TGTGCCAGTAGTATAGATCCGGGACTGCGCCAGCCCCAGCATTTT
CASSIDPGLRQPQHF
>.|.|TRBJ1-5|TRBV6-5
TGTGCCAGCAGTCCCGCGTGGCGGGATCAGCCCCAGCATTTT
CASSPAWRDQPQHF
>.|.|TRBJ2-2|TRBV12-3/TRBV12-4
TGTGCCAGCAGTTACACAGTACCCGCGAACACCGGGGAGCTGTTTTTT
CASSYTVPANTGELFF
>.|.|TRBJ1-1|TRBV6-5
TGTGCCAGCAGTAACCGGGGGGCTGGGGCTTTCTTT
CASSNRGAGAFF
>.|.|TRBJ2-4|TRBV5-1
TGCGCCAGCAGCTCCACTCAGGGGGCCAAAAACATTCAGTACTTC
CASSSTQGAKNIQYF
>.|.|TRBJ2-3|TRBV7-9
TGTGCCAGCAGCTTACCCCCTTGGGTGGGTGAAGTCACAGATACGCAGTATTTT
CASSLPPWVGEVTDTQYF
>.|many|TRBJ2-5|TRBV4-1
TGCGCCAGCAGCCAAAAAGGAGAGACCCAGTACTTC
CASSQKGETQYF
>.|few|TRBJ2-7|TRBV7-9
TGTGCCAGCAGCCCAGGGGGACTTGCGTCCTACGAGCAGTACTTC
CASSPGGLASYEQYF
>TRBD1|.|TRBJ2-3|TRBV7-9
TGTGCCAGCAGCTTCCCCGGGACAGGGACGGGGATGGGCACAGATACGCAGTATTTT
CASSFPGTGTGMGTDTQYF
>.|.|TRBJ2-1|TRBV28
TGTGCCAGCAGTTTATCCAGGGGTTTCTCCTACAATGAGCAGTTCTTC
CASSLSRGFSYNEQFF
>TRBD2|.|TRBJ2-1|TRBV29-1
TGCAGCGCGGCGGGACTAGCGGTTTTAGATGAGCAGTTCTTC
CSAAGLAVLDEQFF
>.|.|TRBJ2-5|TRBV10-3
TGTGCCATCAGTGTATACCAGGGGAGGGGTCAAGAGACCCAGTACTTC
CAISVYQGRGQETQYF
>.|.|TRBJ1-3|TRBV20-1
TGCAGTGCTATGGAGGGTTTACTCGGAAACACCATATATTTT
CSAMEGLLGNTIYF
>.|.|TRBJ1-1|TRBV19
TGTGCCAGTAGTATGAGGGGGGGCGCGGTAACTGAAGCTTTCTTT
CASSMRGGAVTEAFF
>.|.|TRBJ2-7|TRBV2
TGTGCCAGCCCCAGTGAGGCCCACGAGCAGTACTTC
CASPSEAHEQYF
>TRBD1|few|TRBJ2-2|TRBV28
TGTGCCAGCAGTCACGCTCAGGGGGACACCGGGGAGCTGTTTTTT
CASSHAQGDTGELFF
>.|.|TRBJ2-3|TRBV15
TGTGCCACCAGCACCCGGAGGGCAAGTAAGGATACGCAGTATTTT
CATSTRRASKDTQYF
>.|.|TRBJ2-2|TRBV28
TGTGCCGGCAGTTTTGGGAGACTTCGGACCGGGGAGCTGTTTTTT
CAGSFGRLRTGELFF
>.|.|TRBJ1-1|TRBV7-2
TGTGCCAGCAGCTTAGTTCCCCCGAACACTGAAGCTTTCTTT
CASSLVPPNTEAFF
>.|many|TRBJ1-1|TRBV7-2
TGTGCCAGCAGCTTCGGCAGGGTTGAAGCTTTCTTT
CASSFGRVEAFF
>TRBD1|.|TRBJ1-2|TRBV10-2
TGCGCCACCCGACAGGGTACCTTCTATGGCTACACCTTC
CATRQGTFYGYTF
>.|.|TRBJ1-6|TRBV7-2
TGTGCCAGCAGCCCTGGGGGGCCCCTCCACTTT
CASSPGGPLHF
>.|.|TRBJ1-5|TRBV7-9
TGTGCCAGCAGCTTAGGGGGGGGGCCGCCCCAGCATTTT
CASSLGGGPPQHF
>TRBD2|many|TRBJ2-5|TRBV7-2
TGTGCCAGCAGCGCGAAGGGACTAGCGGGAGCGGGGAAAGAGACCCAGTACTTC
CASSAKGLAGAGKETQYF
>TRBD1|many|TRBJ2-2|TRBV7-9
TGTGCCAGCAGCCCGGGACAGATTAACACCGGGGAGCTGTTTTTT
CASSPGQINTGELFF
>.|.|TRBJ2-5|TRBV14
TGTGCCAGCAGCCTCCGGAGCTCGGGTCGGAGAGAGACCCAGTACTTC
CASSLRSSGRRETQYF
>.|few|TRBJ1-5|TRBV12-3/TRBV12-4
TGTGCCAGCAGTTCAGCAGGAAGCAATCAGCCCCAGCATTTT
CASSSAGSNQPQHF
>.|few|TRBJ2-1|TRBV20-1
TGCAGTGCAACGGGTTACGGGAGGACAGCCAGCCGGAATGAGCAGTTCTTC
CSATGYGRTASRNEQFF
>TRBD2|few|TRBJ2-7|TRBV10-3
TGTGCCATCAGTGATAGCGGGGGCCCCTACGAGCAGTACTTC
CAISDSGGPYEQYF
>.|many|TRBJ1-1|TRBV11-3
TGTGCCAGCAGCCTGCGACGGGGTACTGAAGCTTTCTTT
CASSLRRGTEAFF
>TRBD1|.|TRBJ2-7|TRBV2
TGTGCCAGCATACTGGACAGGGGTTACGAGCAGTACTTC
CASILDRGYEQYF
>.|.|TRBJ1-1|TRBV20-1
TGCAGTGCTCTACGAGGAGGGGTGAACACTGAAGCTTTCTTT
CSALRGGVNTEAFF
>.|.|TRBJ2-3|TRBV24-1
TGTGCCACCAGTGCGCCCGGAAGCCTCACAGATACGCAGTATTTT
CATSAPGSLTDTQYF
>.|few|TRBJ1-5|TRBV27
TGTGCCAGCAGTTTGCGACAGTCAGGCGGCAATCAGCCCCAGCATTTT
CASSLRQSGGNQPQHF
>.|.|TRBJ2-2|TRBV20-1
TGCAGTGTCCGGCAGGGAGGCACCGGGGAGCTGTTTTTT
CSVRQGGTGELFF
>.|many|TRBJ2-3|TRBV7-6
TGTGCCAGCAGCTTAGTAAGGCGGGATACGCAGTATTTT
CASSLVRRDTQYF
>.|many|TRBJ2-1|TRBV7-9
TGTGCCAGCAGCCAAGCAGGTGGCAATGAGCAGTTCTTC
CASSQAGGNEQFF
>TRBD2|few|TRBJ2-2|TRBV5-6
TGTGCCAGCAGCTTGGACGGGACTAGCGGGGGGTACACCGGGGAGCTGTTTTTT
CASSLDGTSGGYTGELFF
>.|few|TRBJ1-5|TRBV19
TGTGCCAGTAGTGCTGATGACAGAAACAATCAGCCCCAGCATTTT
CASSADDRNNQPQHF
>.|many|TRBJ1-3|TRBV7-2
TGTGCCAGCAGCTTATCGTTAGCGGGAAACACCATATATTTT
CASSLSLAGNTIYF
>.|many|TRBJ1-2|TRBV19
TGTGCCAGTAGTATGTTAGAGACGGCTTATGGCTACACCTTC
CASSMLETAYGYTF
>.|.|TRBJ1-1|TRBV19
TGTGCCAGTAGTCAGTCCCCGGTTAACACTGAAGCTTTCTTT
CASSQSPVNTEAFF